The clone carrying this TCR beta chain has at least ten counts. The V end lost 3 bases, the J end lost 2 bases, and 11 bases lay between the germline ends. CDR1 is MDHEN and CDR2 is SYDVKM in the germline V gene. This CDR3 region has 15 residues. Building the TCR beta libraries relied on iRepertoire HTBI primers, and CDR3 regions underwent Arm-PCR. MiXCR, applied by TCRdb to the multiplex PCR reads, yields one record per CDR3 protein. The data hold about 460,000 distinct CDR3 sequences, with approximately 23% observed a single time. The record originates from a study of regulatory T cells in long-lasting Graves disease. Time point in this sample: persistent/refractory GD, antithyroid drugs over 5 years with positive TRAb. Extracted RNA from PBMCs served as the source of the TCR library.

The origin of this receptor is a female donor with Graves disease. Material: peripheral blood mononuclear cells (PBMCs), obtained when the disease was refractory, from a patient treated with antithyroid drugs. The V and J genes are TRBV28 and TRBJ1-5, with D unclear. The CDR3 is CASSFSLGGNQPQHF. DNA for the CDR3: TGTGCCAGCAGTTTCAGTCTAGGCGGCAATCAGCCCCAGCATTTT.